The 10 T cell receptor beta chains below were found in one sample sequenced in a study of cytomegalovirus exposure and HLA in healthy donors. The PCR contained 60 Vbeta and 13 Jbeta primers. The method was immunoSEQ multiplex PCR; TCRdb's version includes in-frame clones alone and lacks a portion of them. This table has roughly 100,000 clones, 71% appearing once. Material for sequencing was PBMCs. The receptors stem from a female donor in good health and CMV-seronegative.

The V call is TRBV7-3, the J call TRBJ2-1; 9 nucleotides line up with TRBD2. The trim removed 5 bases at V and 7 bases at J, leaving 9 bases unmatched. The CDR3 spans 15 residues. Germline V gene lookup returns CDR1 SGHTA and CDR2 FQGTGA. This CDR3 is CASSRDGGRVNEQFF. The CDR3 nucleotides read TGTGCCAGCAGCAGGGATGGCGGGAGGGTGAATGAGCAGTTCTTC.

The table lists this clone with a few counts. V is TRBV6-1 and J is TRBJ2-3, with TRBD2 matching over 13 bases. V lost 4 bases to trimming and J lost 2 bases; unmatched junction nucleotides: 6. Germline V gene sequence: CDR1 MNHNS, CDR2 SASEGT. The CDR3 is made up of 17 amino acids. CDR3 DNA sequence: TGTGCCAGCAGTGGTCCTGGACTAGCGGGGGCCACAGATACGCAGTATTTT. Translation: CASSGPGLAGATDTQYF.

This chain links TRBV10-3 with TRBJ2-2; 7 bases align to TRBD2. V shed 8 bases and J 1 base; nucleotides not matched to a gene: 13. CDR1 and CDR2 from the germline V gene are ENHRY and SYGVKD. CDR3 size: 17 residues. This CDR3 is CAISEPGAGLNTGELFF. The CDR3 DNA sequence: TGTGCCATCTCTGAGCCAGGAGCGGGACTGAACACCGGGGAGCTGTTTTTT.

This clone is a singleton in its sample. The chain is built from TRBV5-4 and TRBJ2-3; tentatively, D is TRBD2 (6 bases). Trimming pared 3 bases from V and 1 base from J, leaving 18 bases between. The germline V gene has CDR1 SGHNT and CDR2 YYREEE (reference sequence). The CDR3 extends over 17 amino acids. CDR3 coding DNA: TGTGCCAGCAGCTCTCGGAAGGTAGCGGACGGCACAGATACGCAGTATTTT. Its translation: CASSSRKVADGTDTQYF.

The CDR3 is CASSEVAGAYEQYF. CDR3 DNA sequence: TGCGCCAGCAGTGAAGTGGCAGGGGCCTACGAGCAGTACTTC. The chain links TRBV10-1 to TRBJ2-7; possibly TRBD1 for D (6 bases). This CDR3 has 14 amino acids. Germline V lookup: CDR1 WNHNN, CDR2 SYGVQD (reference sequence). V was trimmed by 3 bases and J by 2 bases, leaving 11 bases between them.

This clone was recorded only once. The V and J genes are TRBV28 and TRBJ1-2, with D perhaps matching TRBD1 (6 bases). Per germline, CDR1 MDHEN and CDR2 SYDVKM. This CDR3 region has 14 residues. V was cut by 1 base and J by 8 bases, with 14 bases left in between. The chain's CDR3 is CASSLSGAIGGYTF. For the CDR3, the DNA is TGTGCCAGCAGTTTATCAGGGGCGATCGGGGGCTACACCTTC.

The chain links TRBV11-2 to TRBJ2-1; a possible D gene is TRBD2 (7 bases). V lost 3 bases and J 5 bases, leaving 11 bases between the germline ends. Germline CDR1 SGHAT, CDR2 FQNNGV. The CDR3 has 14 residues. CDR3 protein: CASSFGGRDNEQFF. The CDR3 coding sequence is TGTGCCAGCAGCTTCGGGGGGCGAGACAATGAGCAGTTCTTC.

The DNA of the CDR3 is TGCAGCGTTGACGGTACTAGCGGGAGGGCGGGTGAGCAGTTCTTC. It translates to CSVDGTSGRAGEQFF. V gene TRBV29-1 combines with J gene TRBJ2-1; 13 nucleotides line up with TRBD2. Germline CDR1 is SQVTM and CDR2 is ANQGSEA. The length of the CDR3 is 15 residues. Trimming took 3 bases from V and 9 from J; bases not matched to a gene: 8.

This clone has a handful of counts. The rearrangement joins TRBV25-1 to TRBJ2-3; tentatively, D is TRBD2 (6 bases). Trimming took off 4 bases at V and 4 bases at J, with 12 bases between the two ends. From germline, CDR1 is MGHDK and CDR2 SYGVNS. The CDR3 is 14 residues long. The CDR3 coding sequence is TGTGCCAGCAGTGTCCGGGAGAGGTCAGATACGCAGTATTTT. Translation: CASSVRERSDTQYF.

The genes are TRBV7-2 and TRBJ2-5; 11 nucleotides agree with TRBD2. This CDR3 contains 15 residues. J lost 5 bases, V lost 5 bases, and 7 bases had no gene match. Germline V gives CDR1 SGHTA, CDR2 FQGNSA. CDR3 sequence reads: CASSLTSGSRETQYF. The CDR3 bases are TGTGCCAGCAGCCTTACTAGCGGGAGCAGGGAGACCCAGTACTTC.